Described below is a single T cell receptor beta chain sequence and its context. CDR3 length: 14 residues. Between the trimmed V and J ends, which lost 3 bases and 2 bases, there was a span of 11 bases. Germline CDR1 is SGHTA and CDR2 is FQGNSA. The data stem from a study of blood T cell repertoires in COVID-19. Clones were read by immunoSEQ multiplex PCR, and TCRdb kept only the in-frame ones, dropping some. The data hold 300,000 to 350,000 clones, with around 83% observed a single time. Sequencing used peripheral blood. The chain has TRBV7-2 and TRBJ2-7; D not certain. The sequence derives from a young man with active or convalescent COVID-19. CDR3 DNA: TGTGCCAGCAGCTTTCAACTGGGCCCCTACGAGCAGTACTTC. Protein product: CASSFQLGPYEQYF.